Presented here are 12 T cell receptor beta chains from one specimen sequenced in a study of beta chain features in type 1 diabetes. As every portion of the isolated RNA was reverse transcribed, the sequencing read expressed TCRB transcripts. Some clones are missing from TCRdb's copy, which holds only in-frame ones; the method was immunoSEQ multiplex PCR. The sample holds about 360,000 clones, 10% to 15% seen once. The specimen sequenced was naive CD4+ T cells from blood. The source of these receptors is a man younger than 35 in good health.

In its sample, this clone was seen a few times. The J gene is TRBJ2-1, the V gene TRBV6-6; 9 bases are a match to TRBD1. Trimming removed 7 bases from V and 12 bases from J; junction bases left unmatched: 13. The CDR3 is made up of 14 amino acids. Germline V lookup: CDR1 MNHNY, CDR2 SVGAGI (reference sequence). The CDR3 nucleotides read TGTGCCAGCACCCCCCGTTCCGGGACAGGGAGGCAGTTCTTC. It encodes CASTPRSGTGRQFF.

This clone was detected only a few times. V and J are TRBV7-9 and TRBJ1-2; D is ambiguous. Deletions cut 5 bases from V and 4 bases from J, with 11 bases between. CDR1 SEHNR and CDR2 FQNEAQ come from the germline V gene (reference sequence). The CDR3 has 13 amino acids. The CDR3 sequence is CASSPRVGYGYTF. CDR3 nucleotide sequence: TGTGCCAGCAGCCCACGAGTCGGCTATGGCTACACCTTC.

This clone was seen a few times. The J gene is TRBJ1-2, the V gene TRBV7-9; D unresolved. The CDR3 extends over 14 amino acids. V shed 1 base and J shed 4 bases, with 10 bases lying between them. Germline CDR1 SEHNR, CDR2 FQNEAQ (reference sequence). CDR3 coding DNA: TGTGCCAGCAGCTTAGAGGCAGGCTCCTATGGCTACACCTTC. Its protein is CASSLEAGSYGYTF.

The chain is built from TRBV9 and TRBJ2-7; weak D call: TRBD1 (5 bases). The CDR3 runs to 15 residues. V lost 0 bases, J lost 4 bases, and 14 bases lay in between. Germline CDR1 and CDR2: SGDLS and YYNGEE. The CDR3 spells CASSVAYGARYEQYF. The CDR3 DNA reads as TGTGCCAGCAGCGTAGCGTATGGGGCAAGGTACGAGCAGTACTTC.

This clone was counted between two and nine times. The chain has TRBV11-2 and TRBJ2-1, with D maybe TRBD2 (6 bases). The CDR3 spans 15 residues. Trimming took off 3 bases at V and 5 bases at J, with 14 bases between the two ends. CDR1 and CDR2 (germline): SGHAT, FQNNGV. The CDR3 nucleotides read TGTGCCAGCAGCTTCCCGGGAGTCGGGGACAATGAGCAGTTCTTC. Its protein is CASSFPGVGDNEQFF.

The table lists this clone with a few counts. The chain uses TRBV5-4 and TRBJ2-1, with D perhaps TRBD2 (5 bases). The V and J ends lost 4 bases and 0 bases respectively, with 11 bases between them. The CDR3 spans 15 residues. Germline CDR1 and CDR2: SGHNT and YYREEE (reference sequence). DNA of the CDR3: TGTGCCAGCAGCGTGGGGAGTACCTCCTACAATGAGCAGTTCTTC. Translation: CASSVGSTSYNEQFF.

The V gene is TRBV11-2, the J gene TRBJ2-5, with a weak D call TRBD1 (6 bases). Trimming left V 4 bases short and J 0 bases short, with 15 bases between. The CDR3 sequence is 16 residues long. The V gene's germline CDR1 is SGHAT and CDR2 FQNNGV. The CDR3 DNA sequence: TGTGCCAGCAGCTCCGGACAGACTCAGTACCAAGAGACCCAGTACTTC. Protein sequence: CASSSGQTQYQETQYF.

This clone was seen a handful of times. The CDR3: CASSWARGAGEQYF. CDR3 nucleotides: TGTGCCAGCAGCTGGGCTCGGGGGGCAGGGGAGCAGTACTTC. The chain is built from TRBV6-5 and TRBJ2-7, with D possibly TRBD2 on 7 matching bases. CDR3 length: 14 amino acids. Germline assignment: CDR1 MNHEY and CDR2 SVGAGI. The V and J ends lost 6 bases and 7 bases respectively, with 19 bases between them.

The CDR3 region is CASSLPGGGHQPQHF. The CDR3 nucleotides are TGTGCCAGCAGTTTACCGGGCGGGGGACATCAGCCCCAGCATTTT. The V gene is TRBV28, the J gene TRBJ1-5; D may be TRBD1 (5 bases). The V gene's germline CDR1 is MDHEN and CDR2 SYDVKM. V lost 2 bases and J lost 5, with 13 bases in between. The CDR3 sequence is 15 residues long.

This clone occurred many times. The V gene is TRBV29-1, the J gene TRBJ1-1; no clear D gene. Trimming removed 2 bases at V and 11 bases at J, with 3 bases between. Germline assignment: CDR1 SQVTM and CDR2 ANQGSEA. The CDR3 contains 8 residues. CDR3 nucleotide sequence: TGCAGCGTTGAACGGGCTTTCTTT. As protein: CSVERAFF.

The chain is built from TRBV2 and TRBJ2-3; D is possibly TRBD1 (5 bases). The V gene's germline CDR1 is SNHLY and CDR2 FYNNEI. There are 14 residues in the CDR3. The V and J ends lost 4 bases and 0 bases respectively, with 8 bases between them. The CDR3 bases are TGTGCCAGCAGTGGGGGCCTCAGCACAGATACGCAGTATTTT. Protein sequence: CASSGGLSTDTQYF. The full variable domain, in which reference TRBV2 and TRBJ2-3 provide the parts outside the CDR3, is EPEVTQTPSHQVTQMGQEVILRCVPISNHLYFYWYRQILGQKVEFLVSFYNNEISEKSEIFDDQFSVERPDGSNFTLKIRSTKLEDSAMYFCASSGGLSTDTQYFGPGTRLTVL.

The chain uses TRBV6-5 and TRBJ1-6, with 11 bases lining up with TRBD1. V was pared by 7 bases and J by 10 bases, with 3 bases of the junction left unmatched. Germline CDR1 is MNHEY and CDR2 is SVGAGI. The CDR3 runs 13 residues. CDR3 DNA: TGTGCCAGCAAGGGACAGGGGGACTCACCCCTCCACTTT. Translated, it gives CASKGQGDSPLHF.